What follows are 30 T cell receptor beta chains derived from one specimen sequenced in a study of response to subunit inactivated influenza vaccine. TCRdb fed the RT-PCR reads into MiXCR, producing one record per CDR3 protein. The top ten hold approximately 7.6% of the sample, which has roughly 630,000 distinct CDR3 sequences, less than 15% seen once. The sample in question was PBMCs from blood, obtained 14 days before vaccination. The receptors derive from a man aged 45 to 65 who received an inactivated influenza vaccine.

V usage is TRBV4-1 and J usage is TRBJ2-1, with TRBD2 matching over 7 bases. Germline V lookup: CDR1 MGHRA, CDR2 YSYEKL. The CDR3 length is 17 residues. The ends lost 0 bases at V and 1 base at J; junction bases unmatched: 6. CDR3 sequence reads: CASSQEGGVASYNEQFF. For the CDR3, the DNA is TGCGCCAGCAGCCAAGAGGGGGGGGTGGCGTCCTACAATGAGCAGTTCTTC.

The rearrangement joins TRBV11-1 to TRBJ2-7; D unclear. The length of the CDR3 is 13 residues. The germline CDR1 and CDR2 sequences are SGHAT and FQDESV (reference sequence). The V gene lost 6 bases and the J gene lost 0 bases, with 9 bases spanning the gap. For the CDR3, the DNA is TGTGCCAGCAGGGGCAGGACCTCCTACGAGCAGTACTTC. Protein: CASRGRTSYEQYF.

There are a few counts of this clonotype. The rearrangement joins TRBV6-6 to TRBJ2-7; TRBD1 aligns across 10 bases. The CDR3 spans 13 residues. Germline V lookup: CDR1 MNHNY, CDR2 SVGAGI (reference sequence). V shed 5 bases and J 7 bases; nucleotides not matched to a gene: 5. The CDR3 sequence: CASSGTGDVEQYF. The DNA of the CDR3 is TGTGCCAGCAGTGGGACAGGGGACGTGGAGCAGTACTTC.

The genes are TRBV7-8 and TRBJ2-5, with D perhaps assigned TRBD1 or TRBD2 (6 bases each). V was cut by 1 base and J by 2 bases, with 17 bases left in between. The germline V gene encodes CDR1 SGHVS and CDR2 FQNEAQ. The CDR3 is made up of 17 amino acids. CDR3 residues: CASSLVFPGAKQETQYF. DNA for the CDR3: TGTGCCAGCAGCTTAGTTTTCCCGGGGGCTAAACAAGAGACCCAGTACTTC.

This clonotype has at least ten counts. The rearrangement uses TRBV28 and TRBJ2-2; D assignment may be TRBD1 or TRBD2 (5 bases each). Germline values: CDR1 MDHEN, CDR2 SYDVKM. Trimming took 2 bases from V and 14 from J, leaving 15 bases between them. CDR3 length: 13 residues. CDR3 residues: CASSLLAPRGLFF. For the CDR3, the DNA is TGTGCCAGCAGTTTACTAGCCCCAAGGGGACTGTTTTTT.

The J gene is TRBJ2-7, the V gene TRBV2; D is possibly TRBD2 (5 bases). The V end was cut by 4 bases, the J end by 0 bases, with 13 bases between. The CDR3 covers 15 residues. Germline assignment: CDR1 SNHLY and CDR2 FYNNEI. The CDR3: CASSASSVSSYEQYF. The CDR3 DNA reads TGTGCCAGCAGTGCCAGTAGCGTATCCTCCTACGAGCAGTACTTC.

This clonotype was found a few times. The chain has TRBV2 and TRBJ2-1; possibly TRBD1 for D (6 bases). V gave up 6 bases and J gave up 8 bases, with 14 bases separating them. This CDR3 has 13 amino acids. The germline CDR1 and CDR2 sequences are SNHLY and FYNNEI. The CDR3 reads CASRWRQADEQFF. The CDR3 DNA sequence: TGTGCCAGCAGATGGAGACAGGCCGATGAGCAGTTCTTC.

Many counts were recorded for this clonotype. V usage is TRBV28 and J usage is TRBJ2-7; D remains unclear. The V gene's germline CDR1 is MDHEN and CDR2 SYDVKM. V gave up 6 bases and J gave up 5 bases, with 17 bases separating them. This CDR3 has 14 residues. The CDR3: CASSGPRLSDEQYF. The DNA of the CDR3 is TGTGCCAGCAGCGGGCCCAGGCTTTCGGACGAGCAGTACTTC.

The V call is TRBV27, the J call TRBJ1-6, with 10 bases matching TRBD1. The CDR3 is made up of 17 amino acids. Trimming removed 0 bases from V and 9 bases from J; junction bases left unmatched: 8. Germline-derived CDR1 and CDR2 are MNHEY and SMNVEV (reference sequence). The CDR3, as DNA: TGTGCCAGCAGTTTATCGGGACAGGGGATTTTCATTTCACCCCTCCACTTT. This gives the protein CASSLSGQGIFISPLHF.

The chain recombines TRBV6-2 or TRBV6-3 with TRBJ2-7; D could derive from TRBD1 or TRBD2 (5 bases each). The CDR3 is 15 residues long. The V and J ends lost 6 bases and 1 base respectively, with 16 bases between them. The germline V gene encodes CDR1 MNHEY and CDR2 SVGEGT. CDR3 coding DNA: TGTGCCAGCAGCTCCGGGCAGGGACCTTCCTACGAGCAGTACTTC. It translates to CASSSGQGPSYEQYF.

This clonotype turned up a few times. The chain combines TRBV7-2 with TRBJ2-7, with D possibly matching TRBD1 (5 bases). This CDR3 region has 16 residues. Germline V gene sequence: CDR1 SGHTA, CDR2 FQGNSA. With 0 bases removed from V and 2 bases from J, the gap between germline ends came to 14 bases. The CDR3 is CASSLALWAGTYEQYF. The CDR3 nucleotides are TGTGCCAGCAGCTTAGCGCTCTGGGCAGGGACCTACGAGCAGTACTTC.

This clonotype was found a few times. CDR3 sequence: CASSQTSRRRAFF. The CDR3 DNA reads as TGCGCCAGCAGCCAAACGTCACGGAGGCGAGCTTTCTTT. This chain uses TRBV4-1 with TRBJ1-1; D is ambiguous. The length of the CDR3 is 13 residues. CDR1 and CDR2 (germline): MGHRA, YSYEKL. V lost 2 bases to trimming and J lost 10 bases, with 14 bases between them.

This clonotype occurred a few times. The chain links TRBV2 to TRBJ2-7; D is perhaps TRBD2 (5 bases). V lost 6 bases, J lost 5 bases, and 17 bases lay in between. The V gene's germline CDR1 is SNHLY and CDR2 FYNNEI. The CDR3 has 14 amino acids. In DNA form, the CDR3 reads TGTGCCAGCAGGTCCAAGTCCGGGATCCACGAGCAGTACTTC. Its protein is CASRSKSGIHEQYF.

This clonotype was counted only a few times. V is TRBV5-1 and J is TRBJ2-3, with 11 bases lining up with TRBD2. The CDR3 runs to 16 residues. Unmatched junction bases numbered 7, after V lost 4 bases and J lost 3 bases. Per the germline V gene, CDR1 is SGHRS and CDR2 is YFSETQ. CDR3 bases: TGCGCCAGCAGCCCCAGTGCTAGCGGGAGGACAGATACGCAGTATTTT. It specifies CASSPSASGRTDTQYF.

This clonotype appeared a few times. The chain is built from TRBV12-3 or TRBV12-4 and TRBJ2-3; D gene unclear. With 7 bases removed from V and 1 base from J, the gap between germline ends came to 12 bases. The CDR3 covers 14 residues. This CDR3 is CASTQRFGTDTQYF. The DNA of the CDR3 is TGTGCCAGCACCCAAAGGTTCGGCACAGATACGCAGTATTTT.

J is TRBJ2-3 and V is TRBV7-9; D possibly corresponds to TRBD2 (6 bases). Trimming removed 3 bases at V and 1 base at J, with 11 bases between. The germline V gene has CDR1 SEHNR and CDR2 FQNEAQ (reference sequence). There are 15 residues in the CDR3. The CDR3 bases are TGTGCCAGCAGCTTCTCTAGCGTAGGCACAGATACGCAGTATTTT. As protein: CASSFSSVGTDTQYF.

The rearrangement joins TRBV29-1 to TRBJ2-1; D may be TRBD1 (6 bases). This CDR3 comprises 13 residues. Trimming stripped 3 bases from V and 4 bases from J, with 10 bases between. Germline CDR1 and CDR2: SQVTM and ANQGSEA. CDR3 in DNA: TGCAGCGTTGACCCGACAGGTTACAATGAGCAGTTCTTC. Its protein is CSVDPTGYNEQFF.

V and J are TRBV4-3 and TRBJ2-6; D possibly matches TRBD1 or TRBD2 (5 bases each). The germline gives CDR1 LGHNA, CDR2 YSLEER. The CDR3 totals 18 residues. V lost 5 bases, J lost 0 bases, and 17 bases lay in between. In DNA, the CDR3 is TGCGCCAGCAGCAGGGACGTCCTTAGGAACTCTGGGGCCAACGTCCTGACTTTC. Its translation: CASSRDVLRNSGANVLTF.

The chain is built from TRBV5-6 and TRBJ1-1; weak D call: TRBD1 (5 bases). V was trimmed by 6 bases and J by 12 bases, leaving 24 bases between them. The germline gives CDR1 SGHDT, CDR2 YYEEEE. This CDR3 is 14 amino acids long. The CDR3 is CASMVWGGEGWTFF. The CDR3 coding sequence is TGTGCCAGCATGGTGTGGGGCGGCGAGGGATGGACTTTCTTT. Together with reference TRBV5-6 and TRBJ1-1, the CDR3 gives the full variable domain: DAGVTQSPTHLIKTRGQQVTLRCSPKSGHDTVSWYQQALGQGPQFIFQYYEEEERQRGNFPDRFSGHQFPNYSSELNVNALLLGDSALYLCASMVWGGEGWTFFGQGTRLTVV.

The rearrangement uses TRBV7-8 and TRBJ2-7; D may be TRBD2 (5 bases). Trimming shortened V by 5 bases and J by 0 bases, and 17 bases separated the two germline ends. This CDR3 has 16 residues. CDR1 and CDR2 (germline): SGHVS, FQNEAQ. Here the CDR3 DNA reads TGTGCCAGCAGCAGAGAACCGGGAAGGAGCTCCTACGAGCAGTACTTC. It yields the protein CASSREPGRSSYEQYF.

The table lists this clonotype with a few counts. This rearrangement joins TRBV5-1 to TRBJ2-7; D uncertain. Trimming left V 5 bases short and J 3 bases short, with 18 bases between. Germline V CDR1 and CDR2: SGHRS, YFSETQ. The CDR3 contains 15 residues. The CDR3 here is CASRTDMVSIYEQYF. Written as DNA, the CDR3 is TGCGCCAGCAGGACGGATATGGTTTCTATCTACGAGCAGTACTTC.

This clonotype turned up a few times. CDR3 sequence: CASSSNAGGTSYNEQFF. As DNA, the CDR3 is TGCGCCAGCAGCTCCAATGCTGGGGGGACGTCCTACAATGAGCAGTTCTTC. The chain uses TRBV5-1 and TRBJ2-1; a weak D match, TRBD2 (6 bases). The CDR3 length is 17 residues. Germline V gene sequence: CDR1 SGHRS, CDR2 YFSETQ. Trimming shortened V by 3 bases and J by 1 base, and 17 bases separated the two germline ends. The full variable domain, in which reference TRBV5-1 and TRBJ2-1 provide the parts outside the CDR3, is KAGVTQTPRYLIKTRGQQVTLSCSPISGHRSVSWYQQTPGQGLQFLFEYFSETQRNKGNFPGRFSGRQFSNSRSEMNVSTLELGDSALYLCASSSNAGGTSYNEQFFGPGTRLTVL.

Only a few counts were recorded for this clonotype. V usage is TRBV27 and J usage is TRBJ1-1; D is undetermined. The V and J ends lost 1 base and 1 base respectively, with 7 bases between them. CDR3 length: 14 amino acids. Germline lookup yields CDR1 MNHEY and CDR2 SMNVEV (reference sequence). CDR3 residues: CASSLYRSNTEAFF. In DNA, the CDR3 is TGTGCCAGCAGTTTATACCGGTCGAACACTGAAGCTTTCTTT.

In its sample, this clonotype was seen a few times. The rearrangement links TRBV4-3 to TRBJ2-1; TRBD2 matches at 13 bases. Per the germline V gene, CDR1 is LGHNA and CDR2 is YSLEER. The V segment lost 4 bases and the J segment 9 bases; nucleotides outside the gene matches: 9. CDR3 length equals 16 residues. Written as DNA, the CDR3 is TGCGCCAGCAGCCCAGTACTAGCGGGGGGGCGGAGTGAGCAGTTCTTC. It is translated as CASSPVLAGGRSEQFF.

This chain links TRBV29-1 with TRBJ2-7, with no clear D. CDR1 SQVTM and CDR2 ANQGSEA come from the germline V gene. The V end lost 7 bases, the J end lost 3 bases, and 10 bases lay between the germline ends. CDR3 length: 11 amino acids. The CDR3, as DNA: TGCAGCGCGCTGGACGGCTACGAGCAGTACTTC. Translated, it gives CSALDGYEQYF.

This chain uses TRBV28 with TRBJ2-7; D is tentatively TRBD1 or TRBD2 (6 bases each). CDR3 size: 13 residues. Germline CDR1 MDHEN, CDR2 SYDVKM. V gave up 5 bases and J gave up 4 bases, with 12 bases separating them. CDR3 sequence (DNA): TGTGCCAGCAGTCACCGGGGGCCATACGAGCAGTACTTC. Its translation: CASSHRGPYEQYF.

This clonotype was seen a few times. The chain combines TRBV5-1 with TRBJ2-7; TRBD2 matches 14 bases. Germline V CDR1 and CDR2: SGHRS, YFSETQ. V was pared by 4 bases and J by 4 bases, with 4 bases of the junction left unmatched. There are 15 residues in the CDR3. CDR3 sequence (DNA): TGCGCCAGCAGCCCCGGGACTAGCGGGAGATACGAGCAGTACTTC. This encodes CASSPGTSGRYEQYF.

J is TRBJ2-1 and V is TRBV20-1; D might be TRBD1 (6 bases). CDR1 and CDR2 from the germline V gene are DFQATT and SNEGSKA (reference sequence). The V and J ends lost 6 bases and 0 bases respectively, with 15 bases between them. The CDR3 covers 15 residues. The CDR3 region has the DNA TGCAGTGCGGGCGGACAGATAAGCTCCTACAATGAGCAGTTCTTC. It codes for CSAGGQISSYNEQFF.

The rearrangement links TRBV18 to TRBJ2-5; D is uncertain. Deletions cut 2 bases from V and 1 base from J, with 11 bases between. This CDR3 has 15 residues. From germline, CDR1 is KGHSH and CDR2 LQKENI. This CDR3 is CASSPIGQTQETQYF. The DNA for the CDR3 is TGTGCCAGCTCACCAATTGGGCAGACCCAAGAGACCCAGTACTTC. Based on the CDR3 plus reference TRBV18 and TRBJ2-5, the full variable domain is NAGVMQNPRHLVRRRGQEARLRCSPMKGHSHVYWYRQLPEEGLKFMVYLQKENIIDESGMPKERFSAEFPKEGPSILRIQQVVRGDSAAYFCASSPIGQTQETQYFGPGTRLLVL.

This chain joins TRBV4-2 and TRBJ2-3; the D call may be TRBD1 or TRBD2 (5 bases each). Germline-derived CDR1 and CDR2 are LGHNA and YNFKEQ. The ends were cut back, 0 bases at V and 2 bases at J, with 9 bases in the middle. The CDR3 is 15 amino acids. CDR3 amino acids: CASSQDPGTTDTQYF. CDR3 nucleotides: TGTGCCAGCAGCCAAGACCCGGGGACCACAGATACGCAGTATTTT.